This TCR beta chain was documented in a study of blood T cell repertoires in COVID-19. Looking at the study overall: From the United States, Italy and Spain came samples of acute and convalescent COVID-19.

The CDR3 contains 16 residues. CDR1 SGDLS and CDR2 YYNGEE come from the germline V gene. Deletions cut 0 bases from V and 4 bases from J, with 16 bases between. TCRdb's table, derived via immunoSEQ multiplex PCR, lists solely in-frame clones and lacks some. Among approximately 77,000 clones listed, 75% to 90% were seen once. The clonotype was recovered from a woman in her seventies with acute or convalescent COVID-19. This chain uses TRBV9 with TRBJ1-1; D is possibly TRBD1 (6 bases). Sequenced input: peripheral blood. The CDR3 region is CASSVGVRGRGTEAFF. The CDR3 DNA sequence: TGTGCCAGCAGCGTAGGTGTCAGGGGTAGGGGCACTGAAGCTTTCTTT.